The next 8 T cell receptor beta chains were all read from a single sample in a study of blood T cell repertoires in COVID-19. The repertoire was sequenced with immunoSEQ multiplex PCR; TCRdb's copy has only in-frame clones and lacks some. The data show about 140,000 clones, over 65% seen once. Sequencing was done on a sample of peripheral blood. These receptors came from a man over 45 with acute or convalescent COVID-19.

CDR3 nucleotide sequence: TGTGCCATCAGTCCGACTAGCGGGGCGAACACCGGGGAGCTGTTTTTT. It encodes CAISPTSGANTGELFF. The V gene is TRBV10-3, the J gene TRBJ2-2; TRBD2 matches 11 bases. Germline CDR1 and CDR2: ENHRY and SYGVKD. V was clipped by 5 bases and J by 0 bases; unmatched bases: 2. This CDR3 has 16 amino acids.

The chain uses TRBV10-3 and TRBJ1-1; a weak D match, TRBD1 (6 bases). CDR1 and CDR2 from the germline V gene are ENHRY and SYGVKD. CDR3 length equals 15 residues. The germline V and J ends were trimmed by 4 bases and 1 base, with 13 bases remaining between them. CDR3 sequence: CAISGPGTPNTEAFF. In DNA form, the CDR3 reads TGTGCCATCAGTGGTCCAGGGACACCGAACACTGAAGCTTTCTTT.

The chain couples TRBV18 to TRBJ2-5; TRBD1 aligns across 8 bases. J was trimmed by 2 bases and V by 1 base; bases with no gene match: 6. Germline V lookup: CDR1 KGHSH, CDR2 LQKENI. The CDR3 extends over 16 amino acids. Here the CDR3 DNA reads TGTGCCAGCTCACCACGATTAGGACAGGGACAAGAGACCCAGTACTTC. Translated, it gives CASSPRLGQGQETQYF.

The chain carries TRBV21-1 and TRBJ1-5; the tabulated D call, TRBD1, remains unverified against the DNA. TRBV21-1 counts as a pseudogene. CDR3 length equals 19 residues. CDR3 residues: CASSREPGQGTGPNQPQHF. Written as DNA, the CDR3 is TGTGCCAGCAGCCGCGAACCGGGACAGGGGACAGGTCCCAATCAGCCCCAGCATTTT.

The V gene is TRBV15, the J gene TRBJ1-6; D gene uncertain. Germline V gene lookup returns CDR1 LNHNV and CDR2 YYDKDF (reference sequence). The length of the CDR3 is 15 residues. V gave up 7 bases and J gave up 9 bases, with 19 bases separating them. CDR3 amino acids: CATNEGVPEGSPLHF. The CDR3 nucleotides are TGTGCCACCAACGAGGGTGTCCCAGAAGGTTCACCCCTCCACTTT.

This CDR3 is CASSLPTPSYNEQFF. The CDR3, as DNA: TGCGCCAGCAGCTTACCTACCCCTTCCTACAATGAGCAGTTCTTC. This chain connects TRBV5-1 to TRBJ2-1; D unresolved. Germline CDR1 is SGHRS and CDR2 is YFSETQ. With 2 bases removed from V and 1 base from J, the gap between germline ends came to 10 bases. This CDR3 spans 15 amino acids.

The V call is TRBV2, the J call TRBJ1-2; D unresolved. Germline V gene lookup returns CDR1 SNHLY and CDR2 FYNNEI. Trimming stripped 0 bases from V and 1 base from J, with 6 bases between. The CDR3 consists of 14 residues. The CDR3 DNA reads as TGTGCCAGCAGTGAAGCGCCAGTTAACTATGGCTACACCTTC. It codes for CASSEAPVNYGYTF.

This chain connects TRBV18 to TRBJ1-2; possibly TRBD1 for D (5 bases). The germline V and J ends were trimmed by 3 bases and 4 bases, with 9 bases remaining between them. The CDR3 has 13 amino acids. Germline CDR1 and CDR2: KGHSH and LQKENI. The DNA of the CDR3 is TGTGCCAGCTCACCCCAGGGTGGCTATGGCTACACCTTC. It yields the protein CASSPQGGYGYTF.